A selection of T cell receptor beta chains follows, all from one sample in a study of blood T cell repertoires in COVID-19. The data were produced by immunoSEQ multiplex PCR, yet TCRdb's version contains in-frame clones alone and is incomplete. The sample contains a few hundred thousand clones, more than 75% of which appear only once. The sequenced material came from PBMCs or T cells enriched from blood (not recorded which). These receptors were obtained from a man aged 35-49 years in a cohort exposed to, infected with or recovered from COVID-19 (not recorded which). The CDR3 runs from the conserved cysteine through the conserved F or W. D genes are given only for firm matches. Where a row states a size, it is once, few, many or the class of an expanded clone; other rows omit it.

>-|TRBV5-1|-|TRBJ1-2
TGCGCCAGCAGCTTGGGGGGAGGCTATGGCTACACCTTC
CASSLGGGYGYTF
>-|TRBV30|TRBD1|TRBJ1-1
TGTGCCTGGAGAGGACAGGGGGAGGCTGAAGCTTTCTTT
CAWRGQGEAEAFF
>-|TRBV13|-|TRBJ2-1
TGTGCCAGCAGCTTAAGAGCGGAGCACTACAATGAGCAGTTCTTC
CASSLRAEHYNEQFF
>-|TRBV5-1|-|TRBJ1-1
TGCGCCAGCAGCTTGATTACGGGGGTAAACACTGAAGCTTTCTTT
CASSLITGVNTEAFF
>-|TRBV28|TRBD1|TRBJ1-5
TGTGCCAGCAGCGACAGGGTAGATCAGCCCCAGCATTTT
CASSDRVDQPQHF
>-|TRBV7-3|-|TRBJ2-5
TGTGCCAGCAGCCCCACAAAAGAAGAGACCCAGTACTTC
CASSPTKEETQYF
>-|TRBV6-5|TRBD1|TRBJ2-7
TGTGCCAGCAGACGGACAGGACTCGTACCCTACGAGCAGTACTTC
CASRRTGLVPYEQYF
>few|TRBV6-2/TRBV6-3|TRBD1|TRBJ2-1
TGTGCCAGCAGTAGGGACAGGGGAGATTACAATGAGCAGTTCTTC
CASSRDRGDYNEQFF
>-|TRBV7-6|TRBD1|TRBJ1-1
TGTGCCAGCAGCGGACAGGTAAGCACTGAAGCTTTCTTT
CASSGQVSTEAFF
>-|TRBV6-5|-|TRBJ2-4
TGTGCCAGCAGGGGACAAGCCAAAAACATTCAGTACTTC
CASRGQAKNIQYF
>-|TRBV27|TRBD2|TRBJ2-3
TGTGCCAGCAGTTCCTCTAGCGGGAGGGGAGTTCGGACAGATACGCAGTATTTT
CASSSSSGRGVRTDTQYF
>-|TRBV30|TRBD1|TRBJ1-2
TGTGCCTGGAGGCCCAGTTTAAGGTTTAGGAGGGGGCATGACTACACCTTC
CAWRPSLRFRRGHDYTF
>-|TRBV11-2|TRBD2|TRBJ2-2
TGTGCCAGCAGCCCTCGGACTAGCGGGGGGAACACCGGGGAGCTGTTTTTT
CASSPRTSGGNTGELFF
>-|TRBV27|TRBD1|TRBJ2-3
TGTGCCAGCAGTGTAGGGACAGGGGGAGATACGCAGTATTTT
CASSVGTGGDTQYF